This T cell receptor beta chain comes out of a study of T-cell memory formation after mild COVID-19. From germline, CDR1 is SGHVS and CDR2 FNYEAQ. The CDR3 loop spans 16 amino acids. Trimming took 5 bases from V and 3 from J; bases not matched to a gene: 7. TCRdb re-called the 5' RACE reads through MiXCR, storing one row per CDR3 protein. The sample carries roughly 130,000 distinct CDR3 sequences, about 17% recorded once. Sample: PBMCs or a T cell subset sorted from them (not recorded which). The TCR was taken from an adult woman who had mild COVID-19 (a few samples of this study predate the infection). Cell type and time point are not known. The genes are TRBV7-6 and TRBJ2-3, with 11 positions matching TRBD2. In DNA, the CDR3 is TGTGCCAGCAGCACGTTAGCGGGGGGGACGACAGATACGCAGTATTTT. Translation: CASSTLAGGTTDTQYF.